Listed here are 3 T cell receptor beta chains from one sample, sequenced in a study of blood T cell repertoires in COVID-19. Only in-frame clones appear in the TCRdb table, and some are missing; sequencing was by immunoSEQ multiplex PCR. This sample carries about 36,000 clones, approximately 80% of them seen once, and the ten largest clones take roughly 2%. Sequenced sample: peripheral blood. These receptors were collected from a man in his sixties with active COVID-19.

The V and J genes are TRBV19 and TRBJ2-3, with TRBD2 matching 9 bases. Germline CDR1 is LNHDA and CDR2 is SQIVND (reference sequence). The junction had 9 bases not matched to a gene; V was cut back by 5 bases and J by 6 bases. The CDR3 consists of 15 residues. The CDR3 DNA is TGTGCCAGTAGTCCTCCAGCGGGGGGAATGGATACGCAGTATTTT. It yields the protein CASSPPAGGMDTQYF.

The genes are TRBV5-1 and TRBJ2-3; 8 bases agree with TRBD2. CDR3 length: 15 residues. Unmatched junction bases numbered 8, after V lost 6 bases and J lost 2 bases. The germline gives CDR1 SGHRS, CDR2 YFSETQ. CDR3 DNA sequence: TGCGCCAGCACCCCAGCGGGGGAAAACACAGATACGCAGTATTTT. It codes for CASTPAGENTDTQYF. The complete variable domain, with remaining parts taken from reference TRBV5-1 and TRBJ2-3, reads KAGVTQTPRYLIKTRGQQVTLSCSPISGHRSVSWYQQTPGQGLQFLFEYFSETQRNKGNFPGRFSGRQFSNSRSEMNVSTLELGDSALYLCASTPAGENTDTQYFGPGTRLTVL.

DNA for the CDR3: TGTGCCTCAGTGGGTTGGAGGGGACCCAATCAGCCCCAGCATTTT. This encodes CASVGWRGPNQPQHF. The V gene is TRBV19, the J gene TRBJ1-5, with a tentative D call TRBD1 (5 bases). CDR3 length: 15 amino acids. V was cut by 11 bases and J by 3 bases, with 20 bases left in between. The germline gives CDR1 LNHDA, CDR2 SQIVND (reference sequence).